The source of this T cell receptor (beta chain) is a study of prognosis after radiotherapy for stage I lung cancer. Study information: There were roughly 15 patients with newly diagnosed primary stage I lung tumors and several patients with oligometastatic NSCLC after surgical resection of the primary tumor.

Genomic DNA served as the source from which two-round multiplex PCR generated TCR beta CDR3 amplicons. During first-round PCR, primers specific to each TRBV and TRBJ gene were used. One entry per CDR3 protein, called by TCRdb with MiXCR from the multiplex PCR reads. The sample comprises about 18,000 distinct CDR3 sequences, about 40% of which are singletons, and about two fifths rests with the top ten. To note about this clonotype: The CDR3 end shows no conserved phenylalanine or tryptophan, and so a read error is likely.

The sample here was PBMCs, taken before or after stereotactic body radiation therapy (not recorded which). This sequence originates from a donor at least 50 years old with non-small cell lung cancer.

The CDR3 bases are TGTGCCAGCAGTGAGGCCCCAGGGAGGCAAGAAGAGACCCAGTACTTA. Translating it yields CASSEAPGRQEETQYL. The rearrangement joins TRBV2 to TRBJ2-5, with D possibly being TRBD2 (6 bases). The CDR3 spans 16 residues. The V and J ends lost 3 bases and 3 bases respectively, with 17 bases between them. Germline CDR1 and CDR2: SNHLY and FYNNEI.